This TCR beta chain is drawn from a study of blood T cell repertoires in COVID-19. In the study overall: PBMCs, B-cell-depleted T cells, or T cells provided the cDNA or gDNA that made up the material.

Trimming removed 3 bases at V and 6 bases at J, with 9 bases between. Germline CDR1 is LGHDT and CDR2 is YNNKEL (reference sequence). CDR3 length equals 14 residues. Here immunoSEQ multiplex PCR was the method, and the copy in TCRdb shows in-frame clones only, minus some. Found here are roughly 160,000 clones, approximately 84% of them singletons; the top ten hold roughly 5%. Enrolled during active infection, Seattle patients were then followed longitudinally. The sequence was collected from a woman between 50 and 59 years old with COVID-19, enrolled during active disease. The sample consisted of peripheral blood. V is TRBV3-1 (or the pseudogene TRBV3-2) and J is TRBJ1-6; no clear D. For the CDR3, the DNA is TGTGCCAGCAGCCAGCACCGCGGTAATTCACCCCTCCACTTT. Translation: CASSQHRGNSPLHF.